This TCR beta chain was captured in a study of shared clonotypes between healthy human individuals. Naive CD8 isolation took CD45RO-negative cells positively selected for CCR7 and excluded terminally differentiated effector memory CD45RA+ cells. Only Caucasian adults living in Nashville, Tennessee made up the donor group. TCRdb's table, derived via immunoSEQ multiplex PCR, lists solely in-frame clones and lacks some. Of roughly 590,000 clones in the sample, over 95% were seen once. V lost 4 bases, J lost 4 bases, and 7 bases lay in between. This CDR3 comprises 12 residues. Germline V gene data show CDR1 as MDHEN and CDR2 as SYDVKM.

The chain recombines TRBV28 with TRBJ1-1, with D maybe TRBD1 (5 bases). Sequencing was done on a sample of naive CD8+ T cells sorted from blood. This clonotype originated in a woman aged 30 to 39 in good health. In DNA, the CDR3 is TGTGCCAGCAGTTGGCAGGGCACTGAAGCTTTCTTT. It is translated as CASSWQGTEAFF.